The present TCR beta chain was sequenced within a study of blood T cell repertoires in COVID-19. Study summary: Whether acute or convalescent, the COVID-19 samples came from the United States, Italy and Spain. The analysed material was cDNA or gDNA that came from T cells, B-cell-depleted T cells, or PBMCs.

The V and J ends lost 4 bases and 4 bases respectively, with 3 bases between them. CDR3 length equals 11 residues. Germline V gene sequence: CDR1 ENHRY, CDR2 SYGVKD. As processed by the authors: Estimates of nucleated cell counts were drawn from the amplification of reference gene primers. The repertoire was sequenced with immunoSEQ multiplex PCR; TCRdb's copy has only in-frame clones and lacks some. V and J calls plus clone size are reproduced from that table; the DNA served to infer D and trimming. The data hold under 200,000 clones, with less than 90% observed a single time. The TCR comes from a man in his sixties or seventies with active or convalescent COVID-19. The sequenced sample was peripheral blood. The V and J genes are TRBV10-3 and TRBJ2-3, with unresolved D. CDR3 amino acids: CAISAADTQYF. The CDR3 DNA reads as TGTGCCATCAGTGCGGCAGATACGCAGTATTTT.